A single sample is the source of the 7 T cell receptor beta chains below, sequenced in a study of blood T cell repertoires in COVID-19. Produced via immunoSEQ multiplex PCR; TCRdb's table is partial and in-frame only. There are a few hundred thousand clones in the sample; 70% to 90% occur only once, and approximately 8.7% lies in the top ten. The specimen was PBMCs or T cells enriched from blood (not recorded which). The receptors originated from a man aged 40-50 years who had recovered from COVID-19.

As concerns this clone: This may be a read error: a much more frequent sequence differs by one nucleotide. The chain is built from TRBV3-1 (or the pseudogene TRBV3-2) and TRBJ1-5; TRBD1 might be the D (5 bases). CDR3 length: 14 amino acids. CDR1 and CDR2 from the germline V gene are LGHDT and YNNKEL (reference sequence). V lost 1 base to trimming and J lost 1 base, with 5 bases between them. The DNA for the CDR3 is TGTGCCAGCAGCCAAGGACAGAGCAATCAGCCCCAGCATTTT. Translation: CASSQGQSNQPQHF.

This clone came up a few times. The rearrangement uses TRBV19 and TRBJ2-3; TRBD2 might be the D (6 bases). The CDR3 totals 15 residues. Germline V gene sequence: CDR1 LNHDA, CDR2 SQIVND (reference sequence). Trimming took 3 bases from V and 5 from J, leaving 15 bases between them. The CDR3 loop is CASSIVGSLGDTQYF. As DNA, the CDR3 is TGTGCCAGTAGTATCGTCGGGAGCTTGGGAGATACGCAGTATTTT.

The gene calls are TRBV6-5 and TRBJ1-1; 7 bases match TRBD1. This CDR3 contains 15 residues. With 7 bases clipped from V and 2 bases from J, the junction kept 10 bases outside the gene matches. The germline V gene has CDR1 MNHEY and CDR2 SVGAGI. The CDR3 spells CASNREGALNTEAFF. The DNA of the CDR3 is TGTGCCAGCAACCGAGAGGGGGCCCTTAACACTGAAGCTTTCTTT.

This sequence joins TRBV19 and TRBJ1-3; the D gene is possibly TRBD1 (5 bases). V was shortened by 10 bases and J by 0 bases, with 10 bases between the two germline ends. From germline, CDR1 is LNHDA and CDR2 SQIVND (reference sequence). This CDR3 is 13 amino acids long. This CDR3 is CATRAISGNTIYF. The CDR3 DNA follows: TGTGCCACCAGGGCGATCTCTGGAAACACCATATATTTT. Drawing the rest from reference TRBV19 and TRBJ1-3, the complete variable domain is DGGITQSPKYLFRKEGQNVTLSCEQNLNHDAMYWYRQDPGQGLRLIYYSQIVNDFQKGDIAEGYSVSREKKESFPLTVTSAQKNPTAFYLCATRAISGNTIYFGEGSWLTVV.

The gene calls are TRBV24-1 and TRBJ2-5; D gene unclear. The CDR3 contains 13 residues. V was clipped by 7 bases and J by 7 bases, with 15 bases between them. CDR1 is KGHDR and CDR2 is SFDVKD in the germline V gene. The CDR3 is CATSLGDGATQYF. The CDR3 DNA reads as TGTGCCACCAGCCTCGGAGATGGTGCGACCCAGTACTTC.

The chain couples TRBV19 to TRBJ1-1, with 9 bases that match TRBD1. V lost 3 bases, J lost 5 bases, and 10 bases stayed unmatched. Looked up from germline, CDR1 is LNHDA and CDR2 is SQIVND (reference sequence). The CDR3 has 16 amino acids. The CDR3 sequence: CASSIQPGQGKTEAFF. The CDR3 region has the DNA TGTGCCAGTAGTATTCAACCGGGACAGGGAAAAACTGAAGCTTTCTTT.

The CDR3 here is CASSEVTDDQPQHF. CDR3 coding DNA: TGTGCCAGCAGTGAAGTTACAGATGATCAGCCCCAGCATTTT. The chain joins TRBV2 to TRBJ1-5; unclear D gene. The CDR3 runs 14 residues. The germline V gene encodes CDR1 SNHLY and CDR2 FYNNEI. V was trimmed by 1 base and J by 5 bases, leaving 9 bases between them.